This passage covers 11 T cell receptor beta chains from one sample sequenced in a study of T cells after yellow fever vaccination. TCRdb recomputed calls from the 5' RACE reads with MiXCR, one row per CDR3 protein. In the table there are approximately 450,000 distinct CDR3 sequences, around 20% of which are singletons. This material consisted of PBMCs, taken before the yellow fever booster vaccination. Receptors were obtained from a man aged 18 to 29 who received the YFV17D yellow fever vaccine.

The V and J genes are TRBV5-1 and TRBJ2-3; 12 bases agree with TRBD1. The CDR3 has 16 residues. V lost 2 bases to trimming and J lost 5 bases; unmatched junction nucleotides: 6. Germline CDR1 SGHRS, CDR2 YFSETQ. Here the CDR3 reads CASSFTGTGGGDTQYF. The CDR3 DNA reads TGCGCCAGCAGCTTCACCGGGACAGGGGGCGGAGATACGCAGTATTTT. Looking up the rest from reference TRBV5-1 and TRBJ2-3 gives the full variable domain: KAGVTQTPRYLIKTRGQQVTLSCSPISGHRSVSWYQQTPGQGLQFLFEYFSETQRNKGNFPGRFSGRQFSNSRSEMNVSTLELGDSALYLCASSFTGTGGGDTQYFGPGTRLTVL.

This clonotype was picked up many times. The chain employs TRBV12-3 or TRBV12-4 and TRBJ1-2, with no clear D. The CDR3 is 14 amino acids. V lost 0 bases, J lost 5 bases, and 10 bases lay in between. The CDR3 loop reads CASSLATATYGYTF. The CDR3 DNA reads TGTGCCAGCAGTTTAGCCACGGCCACATATGGCTACACCTTC.

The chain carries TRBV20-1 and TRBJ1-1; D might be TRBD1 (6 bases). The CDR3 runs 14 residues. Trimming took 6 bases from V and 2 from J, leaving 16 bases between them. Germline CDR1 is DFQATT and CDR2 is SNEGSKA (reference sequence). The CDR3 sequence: CSARKGGPNTEAFF. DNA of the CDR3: TGCAGTGCAAGAAAAGGGGGACCTAACACTGAAGCTTTCTTT.

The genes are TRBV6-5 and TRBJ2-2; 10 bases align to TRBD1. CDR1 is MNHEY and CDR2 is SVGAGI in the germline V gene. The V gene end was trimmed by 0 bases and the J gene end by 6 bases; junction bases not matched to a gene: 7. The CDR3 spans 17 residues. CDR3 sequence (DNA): TGTGCCAGCAGTTACTCCGGGGACAGGGGTGTCGCCGGGGAGCTGTTTTTT. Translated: CASSYSGDRGVAGELFF.

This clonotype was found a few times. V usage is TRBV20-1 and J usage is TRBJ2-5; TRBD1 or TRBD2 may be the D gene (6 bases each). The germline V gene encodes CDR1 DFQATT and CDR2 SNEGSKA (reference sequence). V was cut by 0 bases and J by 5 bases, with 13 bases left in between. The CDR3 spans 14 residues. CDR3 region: CSARDEGDWETQYF. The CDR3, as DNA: TGCAGTGCTAGAGATGAGGGGGACTGGGAGACCCAGTACTTC.

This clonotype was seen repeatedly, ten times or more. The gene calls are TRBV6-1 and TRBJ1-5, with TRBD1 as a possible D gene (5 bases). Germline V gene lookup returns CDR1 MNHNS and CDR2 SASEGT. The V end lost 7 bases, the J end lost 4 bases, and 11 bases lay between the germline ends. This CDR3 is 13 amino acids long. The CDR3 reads CASTGVRNQPQHF. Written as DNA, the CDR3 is TGTGCCAGCACGGGGGTGCGGAATCAGCCCCAGCATTTT.

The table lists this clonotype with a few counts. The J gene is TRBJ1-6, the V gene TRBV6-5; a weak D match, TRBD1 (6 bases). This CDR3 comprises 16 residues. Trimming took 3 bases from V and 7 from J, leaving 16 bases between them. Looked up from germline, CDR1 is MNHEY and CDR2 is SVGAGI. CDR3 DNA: TGTGCCAGCAGTTATGTGGGGGGCGGCCCGAATTCACCCCTCCACTTT. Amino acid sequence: CASSYVGGGPNSPLHF.

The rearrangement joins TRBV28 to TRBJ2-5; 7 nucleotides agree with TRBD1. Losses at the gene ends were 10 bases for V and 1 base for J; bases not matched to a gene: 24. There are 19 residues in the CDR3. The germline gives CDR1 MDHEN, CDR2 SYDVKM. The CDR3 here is CATHRGARGKLRVQETQYF. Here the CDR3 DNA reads TGTGCCACTCACAGGGGAGCGAGAGGGAAGTTGAGGGTCCAAGAGACCCAGTACTTC.

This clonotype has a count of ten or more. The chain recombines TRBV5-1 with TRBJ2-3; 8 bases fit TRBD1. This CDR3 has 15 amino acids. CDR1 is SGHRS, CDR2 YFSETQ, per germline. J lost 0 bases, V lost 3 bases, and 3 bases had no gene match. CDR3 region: CASSSWTGSTDTQYF. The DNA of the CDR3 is TGCGCCAGCAGCTCCTGGACAGGGAGCACAGATACGCAGTATTTT.

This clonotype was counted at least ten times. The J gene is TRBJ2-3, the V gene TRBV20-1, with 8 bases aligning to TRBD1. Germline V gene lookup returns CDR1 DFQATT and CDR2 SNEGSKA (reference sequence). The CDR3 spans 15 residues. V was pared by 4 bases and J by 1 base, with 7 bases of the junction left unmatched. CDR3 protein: CSANTGGVGTDTQYF. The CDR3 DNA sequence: TGCAGTGCTAATACAGGGGGTGTGGGCACAGATACGCAGTATTTT.

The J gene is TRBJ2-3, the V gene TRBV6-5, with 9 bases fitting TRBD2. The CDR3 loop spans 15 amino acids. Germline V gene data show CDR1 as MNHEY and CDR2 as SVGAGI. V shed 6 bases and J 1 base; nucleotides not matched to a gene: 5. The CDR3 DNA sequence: TGTGCCAGCAGACCCTTAGCGGGGGGCACAGATACGCAGTATTTT. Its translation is CASRPLAGGTDTQYF.